The 22 T cell receptor beta chains reported below all come from one sample, sequenced in a study of blood T cells in healthy people across ages. A J-beta primer mix and a sample-barcoded 5' primer were used in a second PCR of about 6 to 12 cycles. TCRdb recomputed calls from the 5' RACE reads with MiXCR, one row per CDR3 protein. This sample has 1.2 million to 1.5 million distinct CDR3 sequences, with roughly 45% found just once. Sequencing used blood. The receptors were gathered from a woman between 18 and 29 years old in good health.

The V and J genes are TRBV30 and TRBJ2-1, with unresolved D. The CDR3 is made up of 14 amino acids. Germline CDR1 is GTSNPN and CDR2 is SVGIG (reference sequence). The V gene lost 0 bases and the J gene lost 12 bases, with 18 bases spanning the gap. The CDR3 sequence: CAWSVMGGVIGQFF. The CDR3 region has the DNA TGTGCCTGGAGTGTAATGGGTGGAGTTATTGGGCAGTTCTTC. The variable domain in full, with the rest retrieved from reference TRBV30 and TRBJ2-1, is SQTIHQWPATLVQPVGSPLSLECTVEGTSNPNLYWYRQAAGRGLQLLFYSVGIGQISSEVPQNLSASRPQDRQFILSSKKLLLSDSGFYLCAWSVMGGVIGQFFGPGTRLTVL.

The CDR3 DNA reads TGTGCCAGCCCCCTGGGCCCAAGCGGGAGGGGTAGCTCCTACAATGAGCAGTTCTTC. Translating it yields CASPLGPSGRGSSYNEQFF. The chain employs TRBV21-1 and TRBJ2-1; the D call of TRBD2 is as the table states it, not checked on the DNA. TRBV21-1 is labeled a pseudogene. There are 19 residues in the CDR3.

The rearrangement uses TRBV6-2 or TRBV6-3 and TRBJ1-5, with TRBD1 as a possible D gene (6 bases). The CDR3 runs to 14 residues. Germline V CDR1 and CDR2: MNHEY, SVGEGT. Trimming left V 7 bases short and J 4 bases short, with 14 bases between. CDR3 amino acids: CASKTGTINQPQHF. The CDR3 DNA reads as TGTGCCAGCAAGACCGGGACAATTAATCAGCCCCAGCATTTT.

V is TRBV24-1 and J is TRBJ2-1, with a possible D match to TRBD2 (5 bases). This CDR3 contains 13 residues. Germline lookup yields CDR1 KGHDR and CDR2 SFDVKD. Trimming stripped 10 bases from V and 3 bases from J, with 12 bases between. Here the CDR3 DNA reads TGTGCCACTGCGGGCCCGAACTACAATGAGCAGTTCTTC. It codes for CATAGPNYNEQFF.

This clonotype was counted a few times. The genes are TRBV7-9 and TRBJ2-7; no reliable D call. The CDR3 runs 12 residues. Germline CDR1 reads SEHNR; CDR2 reads FQNEAQ (reference sequence). CDR3 nucleotide sequence: TGTCAGAGGTGGAACCGCTCCTACGAGCAGTACTTC. Encoded protein: CQRWNRSYEQYF.

This clonotype was observed a handful of times. The V gene is TRBV6-2 or TRBV6-3, the J gene TRBJ2-7, with 10 bases that match TRBD2. There are 21 residues in the CDR3. J was trimmed by 1 base and V by 3 bases; bases with no gene match: 21. Germline V gives CDR1 MNHEY, CDR2 SVGEGT. The chain's CDR3 is CASSYRGEDRLAGALSYEQYF. The CDR3 DNA is TGTGCCAGCAGTTATAGAGGCGAGGATCGGCTAGCGGGGGCCCTGTCCTACGAGCAGTACTTC.

V gene TRBV28 combines with J gene TRBJ1-5, with 9 bases aligning to TRBD1. CDR3 length: 15 residues. Germline V gene sequence: CDR1 MDHEN, CDR2 SYDVKM. V gave up 5 bases and J gave up 6 bases; unmatched junction bases: 8. CDR3 protein: CASSRRTGVRQPQHF. The CDR3 DNA follows: TGTGCCAGCAGTCGGCGGACAGGGGTCCGTCAGCCCCAGCATTTT.

As regards this clonotype: One junction end disagrees with the germline gene, perhaps due to a read error. This chain uses TRBV20-1 with TRBJ1-2, with D possibly being TRBD1 (6 bases). The CDR3 runs to 14 residues. The germline V gene encodes CDR1 DFQATT and CDR2 SNEGSKA (reference sequence). CDR3 nucleotide sequence: TGCAGTACTAGAGGGACACTTCTTAACTATGGCTACACCTTC. It yields the protein CSTRGTLLNYGYTF.

This rearrangement joins TRBV20-1 to TRBJ1-1; tentative D call: TRBD1 (5 bases). Trimming left V 6 bases short and J 5 bases short, with 19 bases between. Germline assignment: CDR1 DFQATT and CDR2 SNEGSKA (reference sequence). The CDR3 spans 14 residues. CDR3 region: CSAARTRGRTEAFF. The CDR3 coding sequence is TGCAGTGCCGCACGAACTAGGGGACGTACTGAAGCTTTCTTT.

This clonotype was counted only a few times. This rearrangement joins TRBV29-1 to TRBJ2-1, with TRBD2 matching over 10 bases. Germline assignment: CDR1 SQVTM and CDR2 ANQGSEA. Trimming cost V 6 bases and J 9 bases; bases outside gene matches: 8. The CDR3 runs to 13 residues. The CDR3 loop reads CSVPKREGGEQFF. In nucleotides, the CDR3 is TGCAGCGTCCCCAAGCGGGAGGGGGGTGAGCAGTTCTTC.

The chain employs TRBV3-1 and TRBJ2-3; TRBD1 matches 11 bases. Germline loops: CDR1 LGHDT, CDR2 YNNKEL (reference sequence). Trimming took 3 bases from V and 8 from J; bases not matched to a gene: 4. This CDR3 comprises 14 residues. The CDR3 nucleotides read TGTGCCAGCAGCCACCGGGACAGGGGGTTTACGCAGTATTTT. Its translation is CASSHRDRGFTQYF.

The chain links TRBV20-1 to TRBJ2-7; tentative D call: TRBD1 (5 bases). The length of the CDR3 is 14 residues. Trimming took off 6 bases at V and 7 bases at J, with 22 bases between the two ends. The germline V gene encodes CDR1 DFQATT and CDR2 SNEGSKA (reference sequence). Here the CDR3 DNA reads TGCAGTGCGCCCGGGTCAAGGGGATTGTTAGAGCAGTACTTC. Encoded protein: CSAPGSRGLLEQYF.

This clonotype was found a few times. This chain uses TRBV9 with TRBJ2-7, with D maybe TRBD2 (6 bases). Germline V lookup: CDR1 SGDLS, CDR2 YYNGEE. There are 19 residues in the CDR3. With 0 bases removed from V and 7 bases from J, the gap between germline ends came to 29 bases. The CDR3 DNA is TGTGCCAGCAGCGTAGCGGATAGGCGGCTTGGCGGGGCCCTACCGGAGCAGTACTTC. Amino acid sequence: CASSVADRRLGGALPEQYF.

Only a few counts were recorded for this clonotype. The genes are TRBV30 and TRBJ1-2, with 10 nucleotides matching TRBD1. V dropped 7 bases and J dropped 3; count of bases not matched to a gene: 5. Looked up from germline, CDR1 is GTSNPN and CDR2 is SVGIG (reference sequence). CDR3 length: 13 residues. The CDR3 reads CASADRGDYGYTF. In DNA, the CDR3 is TGTGCCTCCGCGGACAGGGGGGACTATGGCTACACCTTC.

The chain uses TRBV28 and TRBJ2-5; 10 bases map to TRBD2. CDR1 MDHEN and CDR2 SYDVKM come from the germline V gene. This CDR3 is built from 13 residues. With V trimmed by 6 bases and J by 7 bases, 5 bases remained unmatched. The CDR3 region has the DNA TGTGCCAGCAGCGGGGTAGCGGGAGGGACCCAGTACTTC. This encodes CASSGVAGGTQYF.

This chain connects TRBV20-1 to TRBJ1-2; a possible D gene is TRBD1 (5 bases). The CDR3 loop spans 14 amino acids. Looked up from germline, CDR1 is DFQATT and CDR2 is SNEGSKA (reference sequence). Trimming removed 6 bases at V and 5 bases at J, with 19 bases between. CDR3 nucleotides: TGCAGTGCGAGCCTTAGCGACGGGGCTTATGGCTACACCTTC. Amino acid sequence: CSASLSDGAYGYTF.

The chain is built from TRBV18 and TRBJ1-2; D remains ambiguous. Germline V gene data show CDR1 as KGHSH and CDR2 as LQKENI. CDR3 length: 14 amino acids. The V gene lost 3 bases and the J gene lost 8 bases, with 16 bases spanning the gap. CDR3 sequence: CASSPQEGLRGYTF. DNA of the CDR3: TGTGCCAGCTCACCCCAGGAAGGGTTGAGAGGCTACACCTTC.

This clonotype was observed a handful of times. This sequence joins TRBV29-1 and TRBJ2-3; tentative D call: TRBD2 (5 bases). CDR1 and CDR2 from the germline V gene are SQVTM and ANQGSEA. Trimming took off 2 bases at V and 4 bases at J, with 19 bases between the two ends. The CDR3 has 16 residues. CDR3 sequence reads: CSVEPYPNAGADTQYF. The CDR3, as DNA: TGCAGCGTTGAACCTTACCCCAATGCGGGCGCAGATACGCAGTATTTT.

This clonotype is a singleton in its sample. The gene calls are TRBV10-3 and TRBJ1-6; 12 nucleotides agree with TRBD1. Germline V gene data show CDR1 as ENHRY and CDR2 as SYGVKD. J was trimmed by 10 bases and V by 6 bases; bases with no gene match: 7. The CDR3 has 15 residues. The CDR3 DNA reads TGTGCCATCAGGGGACAGGGGGCTGGCAACTCACCCCTCCACTTT. This translates into CAIRGQGAGNSPLHF.

This clonotype came up many times. The gene calls are TRBV9 and TRBJ2-5; TRBD2 aligns across 11 bases. In germline, CDR1 is SGDLS, CDR2 YYNGEE. V lost 0 bases to trimming and J lost 2 bases; unmatched junction nucleotides: 9. This CDR3 has 18 amino acids. The CDR3 loop reads CASSVVASGGTEQETQYF. The CDR3, as DNA: TGTGCCAGCAGCGTAGTTGCTAGCGGGGGGACCGAACAAGAGACCCAGTACTTC.

On this clonotype itself: One end of the junction fails to match germline, which may point to a read error. This sequence joins TRBV5-1 and TRBJ2-3; D is perhaps TRBD2 (5 bases). Germline CDR1 SGHRS, CDR2 YFSETQ. The CDR3 contains 16 residues. The CDR3 here is CASSLGAGLPTDRQYF. CDR3 DNA: TGCGCCAGCAGCTTGGGGGCAGGACTCCCCACAGATAGGCAGTATTTT.

The rearrangement links TRBV21-1 to TRBJ2-7; the table's D call, TRBD1, has no DNA check behind it. TRBV21-1 is labeled a pseudogene. The CDR3 extends over 19 amino acids. In nucleotides, the CDR3 is TGTGCCAGCAGCAAAGGCTCCAGGACAGGGGGCGAATGGTGCTACGAGCAGTACTTC. This translates into CASSKGSRTGGEWCYEQYF.